This passage covers 27 T cell receptor beta chains from one sample sequenced in a study of cytomegalovirus exposure and HLA in healthy donors. Use of 60 Vbeta and 13 Jbeta primers characterized the PCR. The data were produced by immunoSEQ multiplex PCR, yet TCRdb's version contains in-frame clones alone and is incomplete. Of fewer than 150,000 clones in the sample, approximately 70% were seen once. The sample consisted of PBMCs. Receptors were obtained from a woman aged 25 to 39 in good health and CMV-seronegative.

The gene calls are TRBV9 and TRBJ2-2, with D possibly being TRBD2 (5 bases). V lost 2 bases, J lost 7 bases, and 18 bases lay in between. The CDR3 has 16 residues. CDR1 SGDLS and CDR2 YYNGEE come from the germline V gene. The CDR3 loop is CASSVSGDSRGGELFF. CDR3 DNA sequence: TGTGCCAGCAGCGTCTCAGGAGACTCCCGGGGCGGGGAGCTGTTTTTT.

This chain uses TRBV19 with TRBJ1-3, with 8 bases that match TRBD1. Germline loops: CDR1 LNHDA, CDR2 SQIVND (reference sequence). V gave up 8 bases and J gave up 0 bases; unmatched junction bases: 15. The CDR3 is 18 amino acids. CDR3 sequence reads: CASSSSGTGSFSGNTIYF. In DNA, the CDR3 is TGTGCCAGTTCCTCTTCCGGGACAGGCTCGTTCTCTGGAAACACCATATATTTT. The variable domain in full, with the rest retrieved from reference TRBV19 and TRBJ1-3, is DGGITQSPKYLFRKEGQNVTLSCEQNLNHDAMYWYRQDPGQGLRLIYYSQIVNDFQKGDIAEGYSVSREKKESFPLTVTSAQKNPTAFYLCASSSSGTGSFSGNTIYFGEGSWLTVV.

CDR3 residues: CATIPRTGLNTEAFF. In DNA form, the CDR3 reads TGTGCCACCATACCCCGGACAGGGCTGAACACTGAAGCTTTCTTT. The V gene is TRBV19, the J gene TRBJ1-1; 8 bases fit TRBD1. After removal of 10 bases from V and 0 bases from J, the junction contained 10 bases not matched to a gene. Germline assignment: CDR1 LNHDA and CDR2 SQIVND (reference sequence). This CDR3 is 15 amino acids long. Full variable domain (remainder filled in from reference TRBV19 and TRBJ1-1): DGGITQSPKYLFRKEGQNVTLSCEQNLNHDAMYWYRQDPGQGLRLIYYSQIVNDFQKGDIAEGYSVSREKKESFPLTVTSAQKNPTAFYLCATIPRTGLNTEAFFGQGTRLTVV.

The chain links TRBV19 to TRBJ2-5; TRBD2 is a possible D gene (6 bases). Germline loops: CDR1 LNHDA, CDR2 SQIVND (reference sequence). The CDR3 is 15 amino acids. V was pared by 5 bases and J by 2 bases, with 15 bases between. CDR3 DNA sequence: TGTGCCAGTAGTTTGATGCGGGGCCTACAAGAGACCCAGTACTTC. Protein: CASSLMRGLQETQYF. Variable domain in full (rest from reference TRBV19 and TRBJ2-5): DGGITQSPKYLFRKEGQNVTLSCEQNLNHDAMYWYRQDPGQGLRLIYYSQIVNDFQKGDIAEGYSVSREKKESFPLTVTSAQKNPTAFYLCASSLMRGLQETQYFGPGTRLLVL.

The rearrangement links TRBV2 to TRBJ2-3; TRBD2 is a possible D gene (5 bases). CDR1 and CDR2 from the germline V gene are SNHLY and FYNNEI. CDR3 length: 14 amino acids. Trimming left V 1 base short and J 5 bases short, with 10 bases between. The CDR3 sequence is CASSEVLAGDTQYF. Here the CDR3 DNA reads TGTGCCAGCAGTGAAGTCCTAGCCGGAGATACGCAGTATTTT.

This clone was detected once. V is TRBV4-1 and J is TRBJ2-7; 10 bases are a match to TRBD2. The germline V gene encodes CDR1 MGHRA and CDR2 YSYEKL. This CDR3 is built from 17 residues. V lost 3 bases to trimming and J lost 1 base; unmatched junction nucleotides: 9. This CDR3 reads CASSQPGLADISYEQYF. The CDR3 bases are TGCGCCAGCAGCCAGCCCGGACTAGCGGACATATCCTACGAGCAGTACTTC.

The J gene is TRBJ2-1, the V gene TRBV4-2, with 10 bases that match TRBD2. Germline-derived CDR1 and CDR2 are LGHNA and YNFKEQ. This CDR3 has 16 amino acids. With 0 bases clipped from V and 5 bases from J, the junction kept 4 bases outside the gene matches. The CDR3 nucleotides are TGTGCCAGCAGCCAAGATTTACTAGCGGGGAACAATGAGCAGTTCTTC. Translated: CASSQDLLAGNNEQFF.

The chain recombines TRBV7-6 with TRBJ2-2; 9 nucleotides align to TRBD2. There are 16 residues in the CDR3. Germline CDR1 is SGHVS and CDR2 is FNYEAQ. With V trimmed by 0 bases and J by 1 base, 0 bases remained unmatched. The CDR3 coding sequence is TGTGCCAGCAGCTTAGCAGCGGGAGGGAACACCGGGGAGCTGTTTTTT. The encoded protein is CASSLAAGGNTGELFF.

The chain joins TRBV4-1 to TRBJ2-5; possibly TRBD2 for D (6 bases). The CDR3 covers 15 residues. Germline CDR1 and CDR2: MGHRA and YSYEKL. V was clipped by 1 base and J by 4 bases, with 13 bases between them. The DNA of the CDR3 is TGCGCCAGCAGCCAAGTAACCAGGAGGGGAGAGACCCAGTACTTC. Its protein is CASSQVTRRGETQYF.

This sequence joins TRBV6-1 and TRBJ1-2, with D possibly TRBD1 on 6 matching bases. In germline, CDR1 is MNHNS, CDR2 SASEGT. This CDR3 is 19 amino acids long. V gave up 3 bases and J gave up 0 bases, with 23 bases separating them. In nucleotides, the CDR3 is TGTGCCAGCAGTGAGAAGTCCCTCCCCGGACAGCTCGCTAACTATGGCTACACCTTC. It yields the protein CASSEKSLPGQLANYGYTF.

There are a few counts of this clone. Here the CDR3 DNA reads TGCGCCAGCAGCCCGGGACAGGGGAGTCAGCCCCAGCATTTT. Translated: CASSPGQGSQPQHF. This chain uses TRBV5-1 with TRBJ1-5, with 10 positions matching TRBD1. The V and J ends lost 4 bases and 6 bases, in that order; junction bases with no gene match: 4. This CDR3 comprises 14 residues. Germline V gives CDR1 SGHRS, CDR2 YFSETQ.

V is TRBV7-3 and J is TRBJ1-1; D perhaps matches TRBD1 (5 bases). The CDR3 is 13 amino acids. The V and J ends lost 6 bases and 1 base respectively, with 9 bases between them. Germline loops: CDR1 SGHTA, CDR2 FQGTGA. The CDR3 loop is CASRLDRNTEAFF. The CDR3 nucleotides are TGTGCCAGCAGGCTCGACAGGAACACTGAAGCTTTCTTT.

The table lists this clone with a few counts. This chain connects TRBV5-4 to TRBJ2-3; 11 bases map to TRBD2. The germline gives CDR1 SGHNT, CDR2 YYREEE (reference sequence). V was pared by 4 bases and J by 0 bases, with 4 bases of the junction left unmatched. The CDR3 covers 16 residues. The CDR3 DNA is TGTGCCAGCAGCCATACTAGCGGGGGTAGCACAGATACGCAGTATTTT. Amino acids: CASSHTSGGSTDTQYF.

The genes are TRBV11-2 and TRBJ2-7; TRBD1 is a possible D gene (5 bases). The length of the CDR3 is 14 residues. The germline V gene has CDR1 SGHAT and CDR2 FQNNGV. The V end lost 2 bases, the J end lost 2 bases, and 10 bases lay between the germline ends. CDR3 sequence (DNA): TGTGCCAGCAGCTTACGACAGTATGCCTACGAGCAGTACTTC. Protein product: CASSLRQYAYEQYF.

This clone is a singleton in its sample. The rearrangement joins TRBV5-1 to TRBJ2-3, with 9 bases that match TRBD2. In germline, CDR1 is SGHRS, CDR2 YFSETQ. The CDR3 runs 16 residues. J lost 6 bases, V lost 4 bases, and 12 bases had no gene match. As DNA, the CDR3 is TGCGCCAGCAGCCTGGGACTAGCAGTTGGCGTGGATACGCAGTATTTT. Residues: CASSLGLAVGVDTQYF.

The chain combines TRBV9 with TRBJ1-6, with TRBD1 matching 9 bases. Germline V gene sequence: CDR1 SGDLS, CDR2 YYNGEE. V lost 3 bases and J lost 8; bases outside the gene matches: 3. The CDR3 length is 14 residues. The CDR3 DNA sequence: TGTGCCAGCAGCGCGACAGGGGGGGATTCACCCCTCCACTTT. It is translated as CASSATGGDSPLHF.

The chain combines TRBV6-1 with TRBJ2-3, with D possibly matching TRBD1 (6 bases). The CDR3 totals 12 residues. Trimming pared 6 bases from V and 12 bases from J, leaving 16 bases between. CDR1 is MNHNS, CDR2 SASEGT, per germline. CDR3 nucleotides: TGTGCCAGCAGGGTAACAGGGTCCTATCAGTATTTT. Translation gives CASRVTGSYQYF.

The J gene is TRBJ2-2, the V gene TRBV15; D uncertain. This CDR3 spans 11 amino acids. Germline values: CDR1 LNHNV, CDR2 YYDKDF (reference sequence). Trimming took 3 bases from V and 7 from J, leaving 3 bases between them. The CDR3: CATSSYGELFF. DNA for the CDR3: TGTGCCACCAGCAGCTACGGGGAGCTGTTTTTT.

The table lists this clone with a few counts. This rearrangement joins TRBV19 to TRBJ2-6; 7 bases align to TRBD2. Per germline, CDR1 LNHDA and CDR2 SQIVND (reference sequence). Trimming removed 2 bases from V and 0 bases from J; junction bases left unmatched: 4. CDR3 length: 17 amino acids. CDR3 loop: CASSILAANSGANVLTF. In DNA form, the CDR3 reads TGTGCCAGTAGTATACTAGCGGCCAACTCTGGGGCCAACGTCCTGACTTTC.

This clone occurred once. This chain uses TRBV6-1 with TRBJ2-5; perhaps TRBD1 as D (5 bases). In germline, CDR1 is MNHNS, CDR2 SASEGT. V dropped 5 bases and J dropped 5 bases, with 12 bases sitting between them. CDR3 length: 13 amino acids. The chain's CDR3 is CASSPTGRETQYF. In DNA form, the CDR3 reads TGTGCCAGCAGTCCAACAGGTCGCGAGACCCAGTACTTC.

On this clone itself: Mismatch with germline at one junction end may stem from a read error. The rearrangement joins TRBV7-9 to TRBJ2-3, with D perhaps matching TRBD2 (5 bases). The CDR3 covers 12 residues. From germline, CDR1 is SEHNR and CDR2 FQNEAQ (reference sequence). CDR3 bases: TGTTCCAGCAGCTTAGGCCGATGGGAGCTGTATTTT. Translation: CSSSLGRWELYF.

This clone was recorded a few times. The chain joins TRBV5-4 to TRBJ1-4, with 7 bases that match TRBD1. The CDR3 totals 16 residues. The junction had 10 bases not matched to a gene; V was cut back by 4 bases and J by 4 bases. Germline CDR1 reads SGHNT; CDR2 reads YYREEE (reference sequence). The CDR3 protein is CASSDGTAEFNEKLFF. The CDR3 DNA reads as TGTGCCAGCAGCGACGGGACAGCCGAATTTAATGAAAAACTGTTTTTT.

The chain combines TRBV6-5 with TRBJ2-4, with D tentatively TRBD1 (6 bases). The CDR3 totals 13 residues. Trimming left V 7 bases short and J 8 bases short, with 15 bases between. The germline gives CDR1 MNHEY, CDR2 SVGAGI. The CDR3 bases are TGTGCCAGCACCCCCACAGGGTCGGACATTCAGTACTTC. It yields the protein CASTPTGSDIQYF.

The chain recombines TRBV5-4 with TRBJ2-1, with 7 positions matching TRBD2. V gave up 4 bases and J gave up 0 bases; unmatched junction bases: 10. The CDR3 has 17 amino acids. The V gene's germline CDR1 is SGHNT and CDR2 YYREEE (reference sequence). CDR3 protein: CASSPRAAGSSYNEQFF. As DNA, the CDR3 is TGTGCCAGCAGCCCCAGGGCAGCGGGGAGCTCCTACAATGAGCAGTTCTTC.

J is TRBJ2-7 and V is TRBV7-9; 7 bases agree with TRBD1. V shed 1 base and J 3 bases; nucleotides not matched to a gene: 0. The germline CDR1 and CDR2 sequences are SEHNR and FQNEAQ (reference sequence). This CDR3 comprises 13 residues. CDR3 bases: TGTGCCAGCAGCTTAGGGGACAGCTACGAGCAGTACTTC. Translating gives CASSLGDSYEQYF.

The chain carries TRBV5-1 and TRBJ2-7; D is possibly TRBD2 (5 bases). Germline assignment: CDR1 SGHRS and CDR2 YFSETQ. The CDR3 is 12 amino acids. The V end lost 0 bases, the J end lost 7 bases, and 8 bases lay between the germline ends. The CDR3 nucleotides are TGCGCCAGCAGCTTGGGGACTTGGGAGCAGTACTTC. Its translation is CASSLGTWEQYF.

The chain combines TRBV2 with TRBJ1-1, with D possibly matching TRBD1 (6 bases). From germline, CDR1 is SNHLY and CDR2 FYNNEI. With 5 bases removed from V and 4 bases from J, the gap between germline ends came to 8 bases. The CDR3 consists of 12 residues. CDR3 in amino acids: CASSLDSTEAFF. The CDR3 nucleotides read TGTGCCAGCAGTTTGGACAGCACTGAAGCTTTCTTT. The full variable domain, with the rest looked up from reference TRBV2 and TRBJ1-1, is EPEVTQTPSHQVTQMGQEVILRCVPISNHLYFYWYRQILGQKVEFLVSFYNNEISEKSEIFDDQFSVERPDGSNFTLKIRSTKLEDSAMYFCASSLDSTEAFFGQGTRLTVV.